A selection of T cell receptor beta chains follows, all from one sample in a study of CD8+CD57+ T cells in acquired aplastic anemia. Each CDR3 protein gets one entry after TCRdb re-called the reads with MiXCR. Here the sample spans just over 150,000 distinct CDR3 sequences, around half being singletons. The source material was sorted CD4+, CD8+, or CD8+CD57+ T cells (not recorded which) from PBMCs. The receptors here all came from a human donor with aplastic anemia. Both conserved end residues are part of each CDR3. D genes are given only for firm matches. Expanded clones get a size class; other rows say once, few or many, or leave the size out.

v_gene	abundance	j_gene	d_gene	CDR3aa	CDR3nt
TRBV29-1	NA	TRBJ2-2	NA	CSAITGLTTNTGELFF	TGCAGCGCAATTACAGGACTTACCACAAACACCGGGGAGCTGTTTTTT
TRBV7-7	once	TRBJ2-3	TRBD1	CASSEGVGQGTDTQYF	TGTGCCAGCAGCGAAGGGGTCGGACAGGGTACAGATACGCAGTATTTT
TRBV7-2	many	TRBJ2-1	NA	CASSLGTANEQFF	TGTGCCAGCAGCTTAGGGACTGCTAATGAGCAGTTCTTC
TRBV5-1	many	TRBJ2-7	NA	CASSLWGEQYF	TGCGCCAGCAGCTTGTGGGGCGAGCAGTACTTC
TRBV19	many	TRBJ2-7	NA	CATRLGHEQYF	TGTGCCACCCGCCTTGGACACGAGCAGTACTTC
TRBV28	NA	TRBJ2-7	NA	CASSLRMAGEQYF	TGTGCCAGCAGTTTGAGGATGGCCGGGGAGCAGTACTTC
TRBV7-8	NA	TRBJ2-3	NA	CASSQDKVGSDTQYF	TGTGCCAGCAGCCAAGATAAGGTTGGATCAGATACGCAGTATTTT
TRBV6-5	many	TRBJ1-1	TRBD1	CASRTTGVEAFF	TGTGCCAGCAGGACGACAGGGGTTGAAGCTTTCTTT
TRBV10-3	NA	TRBJ2-7	NA	CATSGGGLGGEQYF	TGTGCCACCTCGGGCGGAGGACTCGGTGGCGAGCAGTACTTC
TRBV20-1	NA	TRBJ2-7	NA	CSARAAELLEQYF	TGCAGTGCGAGAGCAGCGGAATTGCTAGAGCAGTACTTC